This T cell receptor beta chain was observed in a study of T cell changes during pregnancy in multiple sclerosis. Measured with immunoSEQ multiplex PCR; TCRdb has only the in-frame clones, and not every one. The sample holds about 49,000 clones, under 95% seen once. Germline-derived CDR1 and CDR2 are MDHEN and SYDVKM. The CDR3 runs to 15 residues. V lost 2 bases to trimming and J lost 4 bases; unmatched junction nucleotides: 1. The sample was CD8+ T cells from peripheral blood mononuclear cells, taken before pregnancy. The TCR comes from a female donor with multiple sclerosis, enrolled in a pregnancy study. The chain uses TRBV28 and TRBJ2-1; 11 bases fit TRBD2. The CDR3 reads CASSLVAGGYNEQFF. The DNA for the CDR3 is TGTGCCAGCAGTTTAGTAGCGGGAGGGTACAATGAGCAGTTCTTC.